The clone carrying this T cell receptor (beta chain) was counted at least ten times. These data belong to a study of CD8 T cells in ankylosing spondylitis. The CDR3 contains 11 residues. CDR1 is KGHDR, CDR2 SFDVKD, per germline. Between the trimmed V and J ends, which lost 1 base and 4 bases, there was a span of 1 base. TCRdb analysed the 5' RACE reads with MiXCR anew, one entry per CDR3 protein. The profile shows fewer than 350,000 distinct CDR3 sequences, 11% of them singletons. The V gene is TRBV24-1, the J gene TRBJ2-7; D not resolved. Sequenced input: blood, either unsorted or a sorted T cell fraction (not recorded which). The source is a female donor with ankylosing spondylitis or in good health (not recorded which). CDR3 DNA sequence: TGTGCCACCAGTGATTTTTACGAGCAGTACTTC. Protein: CATSDFYEQYF.